One and the same sample provided the 27 T cell receptor beta chains below, sequenced in a study of T-cell memory formation after mild COVID-19. Each CDR3 protein gets one entry after TCRdb re-called the 5' RACE reads with MiXCR. This table has more than 250,000 distinct CDR3 sequences, over 15% appearing once. The sequenced sample consisted of PBMCs or a T cell subset sorted from them (not recorded which). These receptor sequences come from a man aged 18 to 30 who had mild COVID-19 (a few samples of this study predate the infection). Cell type and time point are not known.

The chain recombines TRBV6-5 with TRBJ1-2; 7 bases fit TRBD1. The germline V gene encodes CDR1 MNHEY and CDR2 SVGAGI. J lost 5 bases, V lost 5 bases, and 11 bases had no gene match. The CDR3 has 15 residues. The CDR3 DNA is TGTGCCAGCAGTCTCACGCCCGGGACAGCTTATGGCTACACCTTC. The encoded protein is CASSLTPGTAYGYTF.

The chain recombines TRBV14 with TRBJ2-3, with no clear D. V shed 0 bases and J shed 10 bases, with 14 bases lying between them. The length of the CDR3 is 14 residues. Per the germline V gene, CDR1 is SGHDN and CDR2 is FVKESK. The CDR3 DNA sequence: TGTGCCAGCAGCCAAGATAAGGAGTCCAGCCCGCAGTATTTT. Translated: CASSQDKESSPQYF.

Turning to this clonotype: One junction end disagrees with the germline gene, perhaps due to a read error. This chain joins TRBV5-1 and TRBJ2-3; 9 bases agree with TRBD2. Germline V lookup: CDR1 SGHRS, CDR2 YFSETQ. This CDR3 has 15 residues. The CDR3 reads CASSLGGTSRDTQYF. CDR3 sequence (DNA): TGCGCCAGCAGCTTGGGAGGGACTAGCAGAGATACGCAGTATTTT. The full variable domain, in which reference TRBV5-1 and TRBJ2-3 provide the parts outside the CDR3, is KAGVTQTPRYLIKTRGQQVTLSCSPISGHRSVSWYQQTPGQGLQFLFEYFSETQRNKGNFPGRFSGRQFSNSRSEMNVSTLELGDSALYLCASSLGGTSRDTQYFGPGTRLTVL.

The J gene is TRBJ2-3, the V gene TRBV7-8; D is undetermined. V was clipped by 6 bases and J by 0 bases, with 10 bases between them. Germline loops: CDR1 SGHVS, CDR2 FQNEAQ. The CDR3 is 14 amino acids. In nucleotides, the CDR3 is TGTGCCAGCAGGTCGAGAAGGAGCACAGATACGCAGTATTTT. This codes for CASRSRRSTDTQYF.

V gene TRBV7-9 combines with J gene TRBJ2-5; possibly TRBD2 for D (5 bases). Between the trimmed V and J ends, which lost 6 bases and 3 bases, there was a span of 17 bases. The CDR3 has 15 residues. Per germline, CDR1 SEHNR and CDR2 FQNEAQ (reference sequence). In DNA, the CDR3 is TGTGCCAGCAGAAATCCTGGTCGGGGAAAAGAGACCCAGTACTTC. It specifies CASRNPGRGKETQYF.

As for this clonotype: Mismatch with germline at one junction end may stem from a read error. The chain is built from TRBV10-3 and TRBJ2-5; TRBD2 matches at 10 bases. Looked up from germline, CDR1 is ENHRY and CDR2 is SYGVKD. This CDR3 is built from 16 residues. CDR3: CAISEGSGGYQETKYF. The CDR3 DNA is TGTGCCATCAGTGAGGGTAGCGGGGGGTACCAAGAGACCAAGTACTTC.

This clonotype was recorded a few times. The chain has TRBV20-1 and TRBJ2-1, with D hard to call. The CDR3 consists of 12 residues. Trimming took off 4 bases at V and 5 bases at J, with 9 bases between the two ends. Germline CDR1 is DFQATT and CDR2 is SNEGSKA (reference sequence). This chain's CDR3 is CSAKAPHNEQFF. The CDR3 DNA sequence: TGCAGTGCTAAGGCTCCCCACAATGAGCAGTTCTTC.

This rearrangement joins TRBV25-1 to TRBJ1-6; D might be TRBD1 (5 bases). Per the germline V gene, CDR1 is MGHDK and CDR2 is SYGVNS. The CDR3 totals 13 residues. V lost 3 bases, J lost 9 bases, and 9 bases lay in between. CDR3 amino acids: CASSDRGLSPLHF. The CDR3 nucleotides read TGTGCCAGCAGTGACCGGGGACTTTCACCCCTCCACTTT. The variable domain in full, with the rest retrieved from reference TRBV25-1 and TRBJ1-6, is EADIYQTPRYLVIGTGKKITLECSQTMGHDKMYWYQQDPGMELHLIHYSYGVNSTEKGDLSSESTVSRIRTEHFPLTLESARPSHTSQYLCASSDRGLSPLHFGNGTRLTVT.

V is TRBV7-6 and J is TRBJ1-1; TRBD1 is a possible D gene (5 bases). Germline V gene data show CDR1 as SGHVS and CDR2 as FNYEAQ. Trimming took 7 bases from V and 4 from J, leaving 25 bases between them. The CDR3 is 17 residues long. The CDR3 sequence is CASTPGATLNLGTEAFF. Here the CDR3 DNA reads TGTGCCAGCACCCCTGGGGCAACCCTAAATCTTGGCACTGAAGCTTTCTTT.

The table lists this clonotype with a few counts. The chain carries TRBV5-1 and TRBJ2-1; D assignment may be TRBD1 or TRBD2 (5 bases each). With 3 bases removed from V and 7 bases from J, the gap between germline ends came to 8 bases. Germline V gives CDR1 SGHRS, CDR2 YFSETQ. CDR3 length equals 12 residues. CDR3 residues: CASSSWGNEQFF. In DNA form, the CDR3 reads TGCGCCAGCAGCTCATGGGGGAATGAGCAGTTCTTC.

A few counts support this clonotype. The CDR3 sequence: CASSYRDSGYTF. CDR3 DNA sequence: TGTGCCAGCAGTTACAGGGATTCTGGCTACACCTTC. The chain employs TRBV6-6 and TRBJ1-2; D call uncertain. CDR1 and CDR2 from the germline V gene are MNHNY and SVGAGI (reference sequence). The germline V and J ends were trimmed by 2 bases and 7 bases, with 8 bases remaining between them. The CDR3 loop spans 12 amino acids.

This clonotype has only a few counts. The rearrangement joins TRBV15 to TRBJ2-5; D gene uncertain. The CDR3 length is 13 residues. The V and J ends lost 0 bases and 5 bases respectively, with 7 bases between them. Germline CDR1 LNHNV, CDR2 YYDKDF (reference sequence). CDR3 nucleotides: TGTGCCACCAGCAGAGATCGATTGGAGACCCAGTACTTC. Amino acid sequence: CATSRDRLETQYF.

The chain carries TRBV6-5 and TRBJ2-3, with TRBD1 matching 9 bases. Germline trimming cut 2 bases from V and 3 bases from J; bases unmatched to any gene: 3. There are 15 residues in the CDR3. Germline-derived CDR1 and CDR2 are MNHEY and SVGAGI. CDR3 DNA sequence: TGTGCCAGCAGTTACGTTGGACAGGGGACAGATACGCAGTATTTT. Its translation: CASSYVGQGTDTQYF.

V usage is TRBV7-9 and J usage is TRBJ1-2, with unresolved D. The V end was cut by 1 base, the J end by 0 bases, with 15 bases between. CDR3 length equals 17 residues. CDR1 and CDR2 (germline): SEHNR, FQNEAQ (reference sequence). In nucleotides, the CDR3 is TGTGCCAGCAGCTTAGAACATGGGTTTCAAGCTAACTATGGCTACACCTTC. It is translated as CASSLEHGFQANYGYTF.

This clonotype was seen a few times. Here the CDR3 reads CASRGGVGTDTQYF. CDR3 in DNA: TGTGCCAGTCGCGGAGGGGTTGGTACAGATACGCAGTATTTT. The chain links TRBV7-2 to TRBJ2-3; maybe TRBD2 (6 bases). The length of the CDR3 is 14 residues. V was pared by 9 bases and J by 3 bases, with 16 bases between. The V gene's germline CDR1 is SGHTA and CDR2 FQGNSA.

The V gene is TRBV7-9, the J gene TRBJ2-3, with D unresolved. Per the germline V gene, CDR1 is SEHNR and CDR2 is FQNEAQ (reference sequence). The CDR3 length is 15 residues. Trimming took off 1 base at V and 0 bases at J, with 8 bases between the two ends. This chain's CDR3 is CASSLDGRSTDTQYF. CDR3 nucleotides: TGTGCCAGCAGCTTAGACGGCAGGAGCACAGATACGCAGTATTTT.

This clonotype was counted between two and nine times. This may come from a read error, since a much larger clone is one base off. The chain joins TRBV6-4 to TRBJ2-3; 11 bases are shared with TRBD2. Trimming cost V 4 bases and J 5 bases; bases outside gene matches: 5. CDR3 length equals 15 residues. CDR1 and CDR2 from the germline V gene are MRHNA and SNTAGT. The CDR3 loop reads CASSVSGGAKDTQYF. CDR3 sequence (DNA): TGTGCCAGCAGTGTTAGCGGGGGGGCGAAAGATACGCAGTATTTT.

This clonotype appeared many times. This chain joins TRBV5-1 and TRBJ2-4, with D hard to call. Germline CDR1 and CDR2: SGHRS and YFSETQ. The V end was cut by 4 bases, the J end by 2 bases, with 13 bases between. CDR3 length: 15 residues. The CDR3 DNA sequence: TGCGCCAGCAGCGACCAGGACGGAACCAAAAACATTCAGTACTTC. It encodes CASSDQDGTKNIQYF.

This sequence joins TRBV6-2 or TRBV6-3 and TRBJ1-5; D unclear. Per the germline V gene, CDR1 is MNHEY and CDR2 is SVGEGT. There are 14 residues in the CDR3. Trimming removed 6 bases at V and 6 bases at J, with 15 bases between. The CDR3 coding sequence is TGTGCCAGCAGCAAGTCTGGGCCCGGTCAGCCCCAGCATTTT. It encodes CASSKSGPGQPQHF.

This clonotype was seen a handful of times. The V gene is TRBV6-2 or TRBV6-3, the J gene TRBJ2-7; tentatively, D is TRBD1 or TRBD2 (5 bases each). Between the trimmed V and J ends, which lost 3 bases and 2 bases, there was a span of 14 bases. This CDR3 contains 15 residues. Germline assignment: CDR1 MNHEY and CDR2 SVGEGT. CDR3 nucleotide sequence: TGTGCCAGCAGTTATGGGACGGACCCTCCCTACGAGCAGTACGTC. This translates into CASSYGTDPPYEQYV.

This clonotype was seen a few times. This rearrangement joins TRBV20-1 to TRBJ1-1, with D possibly being TRBD1 (5 bases). CDR3 length: 16 amino acids. V gave up 5 bases and J gave up 1 base, with 20 bases separating them. Germline CDR1 is DFQATT and CDR2 is SNEGSKA (reference sequence). The CDR3 sequence is CSAFSSGQPSNTEAFF. Here the CDR3 DNA reads TGCAGTGCTTTTTCGTCAGGGCAGCCCTCGAACACTGAAGCTTTCTTT.

The chain couples TRBV7-9 to TRBJ1-3, with D hard to call. The CDR3 covers 15 residues. The V gene lost 1 base and the J gene lost 0 bases, with 7 bases spanning the gap. Germline loops: CDR1 SEHNR, CDR2 FQNEAQ (reference sequence). In nucleotides, the CDR3 is TGTGCCAGCAGCTTAGTCTGGGGCTCTGGAAACACCATATATTTT. Protein: CASSLVWGSGNTIYF.

This clonotype showed up just a few times. This chain links TRBV4-2 with TRBJ2-5; no reliable D call. With 0 bases removed from V and 6 bases from J, the gap between germline ends came to 8 bases. Germline CDR1 is LGHNA and CDR2 is YNFKEQ. This CDR3 is built from 13 residues. The CDR3: CASSQDETKTQYF. The CDR3 region has the DNA TGTGCCAGCAGCCAAGATGAGACAAAGACCCAGTACTTC.

The V gene is TRBV15, the J gene TRBJ2-1; no clear D gene. CDR1 is LNHNV and CDR2 is YYDKDF in the germline V gene (reference sequence). The CDR3 consists of 18 residues. V lost 5 bases and J 2 bases, leaving 22 bases between the germline ends. The chain's CDR3 is CATSPIKTARPAYNEQFF. Written as DNA, the CDR3 is TGTGCCACCAGCCCTATAAAGACGGCCCGACCTGCCTACAATGAGCAGTTCTTC.

This clonotype was detected ten times or more. The genes are TRBV6-2 or TRBV6-3 and TRBJ2-7, with D perhaps matching TRBD1 (6 bases). Trimming shortened V by 0 bases and J by 4 bases, and 13 bases separated the two germline ends. The CDR3 runs 15 residues. In germline, CDR1 is MNHEY, CDR2 SVGEGT. In DNA, the CDR3 is TGTGCCAGCAGTTACTCTGGGGGCACTCGATACGAGCAGTACGTC. It specifies CASSYSGGTRYEQYV.

This chain uses TRBV7-9 with TRBJ2-1; possibly TRBD1 for D (6 bases). Trimming left V 5 bases short and J 14 bases short, with 28 bases between. There are 16 residues in the CDR3. Germline V gives CDR1 SEHNR, CDR2 FQNEAQ (reference sequence). CDR3 loop: CASSVQQGRGPRVEFF. The CDR3 bases are TGTGCCAGCAGCGTGCAACAGGGTCGGGGCCCACGTGTCGAGTTCTTC.

This chain links TRBV5-4 with TRBJ2-5; TRBD2 is a possible D gene (9 bases). The CDR3 is 16 amino acids. V dropped 0 bases and J dropped 5 bases, with 17 bases sitting between them. Germline V CDR1 and CDR2: SGHNT, YYREEE (reference sequence). The CDR3: CASSLAPSGDRETQYF. The DNA for the CDR3 is TGTGCCAGCAGCTTGGCCCCTAGCGGGGACAGGGAGACCCAGTACTTC.